The 7 T cell receptor beta chains listed next were all sequenced from one sample in a study of cytomegalovirus exposure and HLA in healthy donors. Repertoires were generated with immunoSEQ multiplex PCR, while TCRdb's copy carries only in-frame clones and drops some. The sample has 150,000 to 200,000 clones; roughly 85% are singletons. The source material was PBMCs. These receptor sequences come from a man in his late teens or twenties in good health and CMV-seropositive.

The CDR3 loop is CASSSRYRGPPYEQYF. The CDR3 nucleotides are TGTGCCAGCAGCTCGCGATACAGGGGACCTCCCTACGAGCAGTACTTC. The chain links TRBV11-2 to TRBJ2-7, with 7 bases that match TRBD1. CDR1 and CDR2 from the germline V gene are SGHAT and FQNNGV. The length of the CDR3 is 16 residues. Trimming removed 4 bases from V and 2 bases from J; junction bases left unmatched: 11.

The chain has TRBV7-9 and TRBJ2-5; 7 bases fit TRBD2. Per germline, CDR1 SEHNR and CDR2 FQNEAQ (reference sequence). Trimming removed 6 bases from V and 5 bases from J; junction bases left unmatched: 9. This CDR3 contains 14 residues. DNA of the CDR3: TGTGCCAGCAGTTACCCCGGGGGGTTGGAGACCCAGTACTTC. Translation gives CASSYPGGLETQYF. Full variable domain (missing parts from reference TRBV7-9 and TRBJ2-5): DTGVSQNPRHKITKRGQNVTFRCDPISEHNRLYWYRQTLGQGPEFLTYFQNEAQLEKSRLLSDRFSAERPKGSFSTLEIQRTEQGDSAMYLCASSYPGGLETQYFGPGTRLLVL.

The chain is built from TRBV28 and TRBJ2-7; 8 bases map to TRBD1. Germline assignment: CDR1 MDHEN and CDR2 SYDVKM. V was clipped by 4 bases and J by 3 bases; unmatched bases: 5. This CDR3 is 14 amino acids long. CDR3 amino acids: CASSWTGPIYEQYF. The CDR3 DNA reads TGTGCCAGCAGTTGGACAGGGCCTATCTACGAGCAGTACTTC.

The rearrangement links TRBV11-3 to TRBJ2-3, with D unresolved. The germline V gene encodes CDR1 SGHNT and CDR2 YENEEA. V dropped 1 base and J dropped 0 bases, with 11 bases sitting between them. The CDR3 runs 16 residues. Written as DNA, the CDR3 is TGTGCCAGCAGCTTAGGGCTCTTCTCTAGCACAGATACGCAGTATTTT. It yields the protein CASSLGLFSSTDTQYF.

This chain uses TRBV18 with TRBJ2-7; tentatively, D is TRBD2 (5 bases). V was clipped by 1 base and J by 6 bases, with 7 bases between them. CDR3 length: 12 residues. Germline assignment: CDR1 KGHSH and CDR2 LQKENI. The CDR3 nucleotides are TGTGCCAGCTCACCACTTCGGGGCGAGCAGTACTTC. This gives the protein CASSPLRGEQYF.

CDR3 nucleotide sequence: TGTGCCAGTAGCGGGAGGGCCGAGTACGAGCAGTACTTC. Translation gives CASSGRAEYEQYF. The chain employs TRBV19 and TRBJ2-7; 8 bases fit TRBD2. The V gene's germline CDR1 is LNHDA and CDR2 SQIVND (reference sequence). The trim removed 6 bases at V and 4 bases at J, leaving 5 bases unmatched. The CDR3 has 13 residues.

This chain uses TRBV6-6 with TRBJ1-2; perhaps TRBD1 as D (6 bases). Germline V gene lookup returns CDR1 MNHNY and CDR2 SVGAGI (reference sequence). The CDR3 extends over 11 amino acids. The ends were cut back, 5 bases at V and 6 bases at J, with 7 bases in the middle. CDR3 in DNA: TGTGCCAGCAGTGAGGGGGATGGCTACACCTTC. It is translated as CASSEGDGYTF.